A selection of T cell receptor beta chains follows, all from one sample in a study of blood T cell repertoires in COVID-19. The repertoire was sequenced with immunoSEQ multiplex PCR; TCRdb's copy has only in-frame clones and lacks some. The sample holds under 150,000 clones, roughly 85% seen once. The sample consisted of peripheral blood. The receptors shown here come from a human donor in a cohort sampled during active COVID-19. Each CDR3 is given with its conserved first and last residue. The order of the fields is J gene, V gene, CDR3 protein.

>TRBJ2-7|TRBV28
CASRGYWRAFTYEQYF
>TRBJ2-4|TRBV19
CASSKNIQYF
>TRBJ1-4|TRBV7-9
CASSPGQGINEKLFF
>TRBJ2-3|TRBV5-4
CASSPDRSPGRTQYF
>TRBJ2-1|TRBV6-5
CASSYSDRYNEQFF
>TRBJ1-2|TRBV28
CASITGDYGYTF
>TRBJ2-1|TRBV10-2
CASSYWGDYNEQFF
>TRBJ2-3|TRBV7-8
CASRGRAGASTDTQYF
>TRBJ2-1|TRBV4-1
CASSQLLGLEQFF
>TRBJ1-1|TRBV28
CASSPTGWDRGTEAFF
>TRBJ2-7|TRBV30
CAWSVRGAGEQYF
>TRBJ1-5|TRBV28
CASSLFGRGYQPQHF
>TRBJ2-1|TRBV6-5
CASRASGTYNEQFF
>TRBJ2-1|TRBV29-1
CSVVQWEREQFF
>TRBJ2-3|TRBV12-5
CASGLGLAGAPSTDTQYF
>TRBJ1-1|TRBV5-1
CASSPRDRTEAFF
>TRBJ1-1|TRBV3-1/TRBV3-2
CASSQGTGNTEAFF
>TRBJ1-1|TRBV9
CASSVVNRVNTEAFF
>TRBJ1-3|TRBV27
CASRSSSGNTIYF
>TRBJ1-6|TRBV19
CASRGQGMYDSPLHF
>TRBJ1-6|TRBV5-1
CASSPSSGSSYNSPLHF
>TRBJ1-1|TRBV6-5
CASSKQGGNTEAFF
>TRBJ1-3|TRBV18
CASSPDRQGSGNTIYF
>TRBJ1-6|TRBV25-1
CASKGADYNSPLHF
>TRBJ2-1|TRBV6-5
CASSRDRGIGEQFF
>TRBJ2-5|TRBV11-2
CASSLPSWTSGATATQYF
>TRBJ2-1|TRBV5-1
CASSRGLAAYNEQFF
>TRBJ2-3|TRBV5-4
CASSPGPGGADTQYF
>TRBJ2-3|TRBV27
CASSSLAGGTDTQYF
>TRBJ1-2|TRBV11-2
CASSLDRGQGYGYTF
>TRBJ1-1|TRBV2
CASSDRGGRTEAFF
>TRBJ1-1|TRBV5-1
CASSVREGTEAFF
>TRBJ2-4|TRBV5-1
CASSRGLAGGPGNIQYF
>TRBJ2-6|TRBV5-6
CASSIRTGFQIVANVLTF
>TRBJ1-3|TRBV5-1
CASSLSPTGANSGNTIYF
>TRBJ1-4|TRBV27
CASTSNEKLFF
>TRBJ1-5|TRBV11-2
CASSPGQGSNQPQHF
>TRBJ1-1|TRBV2
CARQLRVDTEAFF